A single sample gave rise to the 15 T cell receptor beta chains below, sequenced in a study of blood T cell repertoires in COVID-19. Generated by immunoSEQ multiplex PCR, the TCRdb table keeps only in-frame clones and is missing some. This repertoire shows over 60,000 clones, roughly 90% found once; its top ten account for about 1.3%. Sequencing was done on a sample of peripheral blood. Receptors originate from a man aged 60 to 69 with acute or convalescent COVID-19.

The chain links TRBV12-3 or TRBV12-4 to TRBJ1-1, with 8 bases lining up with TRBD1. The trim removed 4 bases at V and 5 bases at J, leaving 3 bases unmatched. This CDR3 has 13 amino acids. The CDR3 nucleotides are TGTGCCAGCAGTTCACAGGGGGGGACTGAAGCTTTCTTT. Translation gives CASSSQGGTEAFF.

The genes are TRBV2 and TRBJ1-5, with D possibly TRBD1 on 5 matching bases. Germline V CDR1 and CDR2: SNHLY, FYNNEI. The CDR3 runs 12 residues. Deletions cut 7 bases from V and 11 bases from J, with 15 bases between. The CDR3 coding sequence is TGTGCCAGCATGGTGGGGGGATCGGCCCAGCATTTT. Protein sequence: CASMVGGSAQHF.

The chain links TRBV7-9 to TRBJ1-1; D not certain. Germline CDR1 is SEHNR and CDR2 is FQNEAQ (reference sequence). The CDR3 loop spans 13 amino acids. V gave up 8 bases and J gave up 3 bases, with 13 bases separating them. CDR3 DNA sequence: TGTGCCAGCGCGCACGGGGAGGACACTGAAGCTTTCTTT. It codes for CASAHGEDTEAFF.

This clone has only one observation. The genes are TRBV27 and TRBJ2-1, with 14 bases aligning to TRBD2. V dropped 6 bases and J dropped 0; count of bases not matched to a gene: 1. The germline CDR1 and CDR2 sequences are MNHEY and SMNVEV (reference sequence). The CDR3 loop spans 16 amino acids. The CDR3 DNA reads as TGTGCCAGCAGGACTAGCGGGGGGGGCTCCTACAATGAGCAGTTCTTC. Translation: CASRTSGGGSYNEQFF.

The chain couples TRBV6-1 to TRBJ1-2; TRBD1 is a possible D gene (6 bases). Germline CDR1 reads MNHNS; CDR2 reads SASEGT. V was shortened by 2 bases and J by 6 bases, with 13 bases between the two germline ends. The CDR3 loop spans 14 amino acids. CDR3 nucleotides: TGTGCCAGCAGTGAATTGGGGGCGCGTCATGGCTACACCTTC. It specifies CASSELGARHGYTF.

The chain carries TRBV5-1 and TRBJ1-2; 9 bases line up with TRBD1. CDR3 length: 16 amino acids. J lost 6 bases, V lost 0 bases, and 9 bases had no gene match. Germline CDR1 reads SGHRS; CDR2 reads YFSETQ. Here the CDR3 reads CASSLDGTGYGNGYTF. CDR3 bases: TGCGCCAGCAGCTTGGATGGGACAGGGTATGGCAATGGCTACACCTTC.

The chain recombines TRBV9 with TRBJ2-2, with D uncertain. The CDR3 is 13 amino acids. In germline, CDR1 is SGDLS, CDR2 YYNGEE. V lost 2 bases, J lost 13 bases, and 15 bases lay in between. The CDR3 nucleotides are TGTGCCAGCAGCGTCGACGACTGGGTGGGGCTGTTTTTT. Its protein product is CASSVDDWVGLFF.

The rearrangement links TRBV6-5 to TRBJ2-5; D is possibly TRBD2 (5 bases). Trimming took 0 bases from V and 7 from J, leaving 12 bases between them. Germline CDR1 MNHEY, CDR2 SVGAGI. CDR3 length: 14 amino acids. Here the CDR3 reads CASSYSEAKGTQYF. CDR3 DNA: TGTGCCAGCAGTTACTCGGAGGCCAAGGGGACCCAGTACTTC.

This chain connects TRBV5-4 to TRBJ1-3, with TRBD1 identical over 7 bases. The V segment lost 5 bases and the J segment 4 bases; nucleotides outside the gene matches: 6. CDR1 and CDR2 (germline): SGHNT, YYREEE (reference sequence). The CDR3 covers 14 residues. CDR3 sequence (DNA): TGTGCCAGCAGGAATACAGGGGAAGGAAACACCATATATTTT. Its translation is CASRNTGEGNTIYF.

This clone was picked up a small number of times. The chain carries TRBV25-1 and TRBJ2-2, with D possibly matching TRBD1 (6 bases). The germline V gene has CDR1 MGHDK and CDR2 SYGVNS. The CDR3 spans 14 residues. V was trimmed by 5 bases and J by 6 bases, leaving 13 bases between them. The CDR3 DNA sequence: TGTGCCAGCAGTCGGGACACACTCCCCGGGGAGCTGTTTTTT. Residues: CASSRDTLPGELFF.

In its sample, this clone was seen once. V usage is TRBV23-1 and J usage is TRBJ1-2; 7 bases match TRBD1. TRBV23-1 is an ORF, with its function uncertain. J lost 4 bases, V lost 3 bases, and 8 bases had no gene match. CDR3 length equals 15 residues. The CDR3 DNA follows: TGCGCCAGCAGTCATGGGACAGCACTATTCTATGGCTACACCTTC. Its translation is CASSHGTALFYGYTF.

CDR3 bases: TGTGCCAGCAGCCAGGGGGGGACTGAAGCTTTCTTT. Translated, it gives CASSQGGTEAFF. The genes are TRBV14 and TRBJ1-1; D is possibly TRBD1 (5 bases). Trimming cost V 3 bases and J 5 bases, with 7 bases left between them. CDR3 length: 12 amino acids. The germline CDR1 and CDR2 sequences are SGHDN and FVKESK.

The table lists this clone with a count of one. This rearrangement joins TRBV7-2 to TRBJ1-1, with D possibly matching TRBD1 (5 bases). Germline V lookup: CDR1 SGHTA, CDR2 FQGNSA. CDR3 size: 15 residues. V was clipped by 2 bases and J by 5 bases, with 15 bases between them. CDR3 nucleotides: TGTGCCAGCAGCTTAAGGGGTTCGGGGGGGACTGAAGCTTTCTTT. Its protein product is CASSLRGSGGTEAFF.

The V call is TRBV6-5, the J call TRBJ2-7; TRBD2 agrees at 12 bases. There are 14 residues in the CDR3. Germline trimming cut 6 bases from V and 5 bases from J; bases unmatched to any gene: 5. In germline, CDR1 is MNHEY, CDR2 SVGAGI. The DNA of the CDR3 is TGTGCCAGCAGAAGACTAGCGGGGGAAAACGAGCAGTACTTC. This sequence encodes CASRRLAGENEQYF.

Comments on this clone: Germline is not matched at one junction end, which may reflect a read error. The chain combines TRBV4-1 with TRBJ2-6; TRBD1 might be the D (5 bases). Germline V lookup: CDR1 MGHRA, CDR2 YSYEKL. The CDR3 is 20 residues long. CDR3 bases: TGCGCCAGCACACCTATTTACACACAGCTTATCTTTTCTGGGGCCAACGTCCCGACTTTC. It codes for CASTPIYTQLIFSGANVPTF.